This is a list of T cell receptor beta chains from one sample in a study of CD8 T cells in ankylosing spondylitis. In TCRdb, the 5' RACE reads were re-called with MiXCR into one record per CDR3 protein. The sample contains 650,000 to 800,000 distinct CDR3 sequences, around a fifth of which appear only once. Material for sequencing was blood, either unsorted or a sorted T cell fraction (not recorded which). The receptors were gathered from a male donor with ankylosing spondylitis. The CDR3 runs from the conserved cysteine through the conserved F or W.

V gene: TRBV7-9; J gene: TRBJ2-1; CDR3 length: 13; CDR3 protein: CASSLVGFNEQFF
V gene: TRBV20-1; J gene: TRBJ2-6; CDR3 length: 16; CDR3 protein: CSARGLAGAGANVLTF
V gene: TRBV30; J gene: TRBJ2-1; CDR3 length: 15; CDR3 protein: CASATGLAGWGEQFF
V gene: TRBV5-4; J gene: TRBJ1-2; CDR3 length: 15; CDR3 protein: CASSIGGLEGHGYTF
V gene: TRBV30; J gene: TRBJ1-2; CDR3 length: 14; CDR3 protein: CAWSVHLGAVGYTF
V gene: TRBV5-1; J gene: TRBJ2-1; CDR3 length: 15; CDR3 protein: CASSPIAGVYNEQFF
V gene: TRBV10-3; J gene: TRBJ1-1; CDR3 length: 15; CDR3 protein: CAISESTGGALEAFF
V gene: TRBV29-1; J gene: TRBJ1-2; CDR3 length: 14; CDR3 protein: CSVEDGTANYGYTF
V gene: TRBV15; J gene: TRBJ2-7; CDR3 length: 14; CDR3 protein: CATSDPGLTYEQYF
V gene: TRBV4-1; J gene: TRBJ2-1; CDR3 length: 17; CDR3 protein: CASSQGTGTSGRNEQFF
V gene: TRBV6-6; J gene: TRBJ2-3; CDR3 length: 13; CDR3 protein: CASRGRATDTQYF
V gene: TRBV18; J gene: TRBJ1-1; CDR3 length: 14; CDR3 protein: CGSSPSPTNTEAFF
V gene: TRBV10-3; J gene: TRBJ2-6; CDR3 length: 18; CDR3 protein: CAISDGDRSSSGANVLTF
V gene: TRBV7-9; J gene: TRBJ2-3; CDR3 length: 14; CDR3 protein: CASSSVHGTDTQYF
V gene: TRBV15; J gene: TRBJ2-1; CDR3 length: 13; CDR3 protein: CATSREKGYEQFF
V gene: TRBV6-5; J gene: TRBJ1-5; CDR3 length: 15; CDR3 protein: CASGWTDSASLPQHF
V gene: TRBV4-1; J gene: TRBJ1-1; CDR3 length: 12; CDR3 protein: CASSQSNTEAFF
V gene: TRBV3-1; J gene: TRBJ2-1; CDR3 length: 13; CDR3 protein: CASSQDRDDEQFF
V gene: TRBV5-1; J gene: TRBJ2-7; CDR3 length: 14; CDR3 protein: CASSLYAGVGEQYF
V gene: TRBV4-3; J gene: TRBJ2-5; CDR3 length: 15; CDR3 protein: CASSQDLGTRETQYF
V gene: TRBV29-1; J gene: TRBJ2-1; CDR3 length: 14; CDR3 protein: CSVLAGASYNEQFF
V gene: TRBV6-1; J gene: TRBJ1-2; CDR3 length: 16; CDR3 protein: CASSAPPGQLIYGYTF
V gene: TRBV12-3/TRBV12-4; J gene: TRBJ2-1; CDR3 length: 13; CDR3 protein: CASGSPTDNEQFF
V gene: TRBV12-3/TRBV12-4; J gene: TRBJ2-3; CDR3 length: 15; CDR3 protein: CASSQAGVYTDTQYF
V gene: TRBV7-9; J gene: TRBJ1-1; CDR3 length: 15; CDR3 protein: CASRRTGRRNTEAFF
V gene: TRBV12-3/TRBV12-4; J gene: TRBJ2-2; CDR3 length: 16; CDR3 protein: CASSPAETSMSGELFF
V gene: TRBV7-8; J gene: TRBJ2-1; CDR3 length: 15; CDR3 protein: CASSPGQGRGNEQFF
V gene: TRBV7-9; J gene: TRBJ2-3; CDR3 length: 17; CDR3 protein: CASSFPTREPGTDTQYF
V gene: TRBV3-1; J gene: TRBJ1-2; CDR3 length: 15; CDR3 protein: CASSQGWGQGYGYTF
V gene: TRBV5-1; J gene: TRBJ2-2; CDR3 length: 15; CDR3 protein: CASSQRQGDAGELFF
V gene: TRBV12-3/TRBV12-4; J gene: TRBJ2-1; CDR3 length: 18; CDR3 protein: CASSFRRYGTSSYNEQFF
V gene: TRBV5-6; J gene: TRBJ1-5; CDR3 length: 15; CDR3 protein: CASSLDRGPNQPQHF
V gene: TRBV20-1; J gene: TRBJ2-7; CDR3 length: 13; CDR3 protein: CSALCGHSYEQYF
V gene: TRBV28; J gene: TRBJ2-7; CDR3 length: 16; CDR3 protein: CASSPGGLGVPYEQYF
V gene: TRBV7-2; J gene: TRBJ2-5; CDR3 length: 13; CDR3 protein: CASSLTLKETQYF
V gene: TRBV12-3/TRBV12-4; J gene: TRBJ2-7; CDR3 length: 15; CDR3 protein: CASSLMTSVSYEQYF